The clone carrying this T cell receptor (beta chain) was picked up many times. The antigen remains unidentified. The CDR3 length is 17 residues. Trimming stripped 1 base from V and 5 bases from J, with 21 bases between. Per germline, CDR1 SGHTA and CDR2 FQGNSA. The sample belongs to a study of T cell repertoires in cytomegalovirus infection. Looking at the study overall: Public TCR beta signatures indicated both CMV infection and matching HLA type. Study conclusions and caveats: The study found HLA-C-restricted CMV-specific TCR beta clonotypes dominating the ex vivo response. Summed frequency of shared TCR beta families picked out CMV carriers who also had the relevant HLA.

One entry per CDR3 protein, called by TCRdb with MiXCR from the reads. This table holds 200,000 to 300,000 distinct CDR3 sequences, approximately 9.2% found once. Input material: PBMCs. V usage is TRBV7-2 and J usage is TRBJ2-7; D not certain. The TCR originated in a human donor in good health (CMV status not recorded). Some clones in this sample may be carry-over from other donors' samples. The CDR3 DNA follows: TGTGCCAGCAGCTTAGTGGTTCTGTCAGGTCAAAGAAACGAGCAGTACTTC. Its translation is CASSLVVLSGQRNEQYF.